A selection of T cell receptor beta chains follows, all from one sample in a study of T cell responses to AZD1222 COVID-19 vaccine. Clones were sequenced by immunoSEQ multiplex PCR, and TCRdb holds only the in-frame ones, with some missing. The profile shows 75,000 to 95,000 clones, more than 70% of them singletons. The source material was peripheral blood, sampled on day 0 of AZD1222 vaccination. These receptors all come from an adult in good health. Both conserved end residues are part of each CDR3. A D gene is named only where the DNA matches it firmly. Clone size is not always given. Where it is, it says once, few, many or a class for expanded clones.

V	D	J	size	DNA	CDR3
TRBV28	.	TRBJ1-5	.	TGTGCCAGCAGCCCTCGGACAGCAAATCAGCCCCAGCATTTT	CASSPRTANQPQHF
TRBV12-3/TRBV12-4	.	TRBJ1-4	.	TGTGCCAGCAGTGCATGGGGAAAAGGGCTGTTTTTT	CASSAWGKGLFF
TRBV30	.	TRBJ1-4	.	TGTGCCTGGAGTGTACCCCCAACTAATGAAAAACTGTTTTTT	CAWSVPPTNEKLFF
TRBV9	TRBD2	TRBJ2-3	.	TGTGCCAGCAGCGCCTTACTAGCGGGGGGATCAGATACGCAGTATTTT	CASSALLAGGSDTQYF
TRBV6-6	TRBD2	TRBJ2-7	.	TGTGCCAGCAGTTCCCCCGCGGGACTAGGGTTGGGCGAGCAGTACTTC	CASSSPAGLGLGEQYF
TRBV7-2	.	TRBJ1-2	.	TGTGCCAGCAGCCGCTACAGTAACTATGGCTACACCTTC	CASSRYSNYGYTF
TRBV21-1	.	TRBJ2-1	.	TGTGCCAGCAGCAAAGCATATGAGGGACTAGCGGGAGTTGTAGCCTACAATGAGCAGTTCTTC	CASSKAYEGLAGVVAYNEQFF
TRBV7-2	.	TRBJ2-3	.	TGTGCCAGCAGCTTATTTATAGATACGCAGTATTTT	CASSLFIDTQYF
TRBV29-1	TRBD1	TRBJ2-7	few	TGCAGCGCCAGCCGGGACAGGTCCTACGAGCAGTACTTC	CSASRDRSYEQYF
TRBV6-5	TRBD1	TRBJ1-2	few	TGTGCCAGCAGTCAACAGACAGGGGCTAACTATGGCTACACCTTC	CASSQQTGANYGYTF
TRBV7-3	TRBD2	TRBJ2-1	.	TGTGCCAGCAGCTTCGCCGAGGGGGGAGCGGGAGGGCCGGATGAGCAGTTCTTC	CASSFAEGGAGGPDEQFF
TRBV4-2	.	TRBJ2-1	once	TGTGCCAGCAGCCAAGATAGGGTAGATAGCTCCTACAATGAGCAGTTCTTC	CASSQDRVDSSYNEQFF
TRBV11-1	TRBD1	TRBJ2-7	.	TGTGCCAGCAGCCGCCAAGGGGGCGACTCCTACGAGCAGTACTTC	CASSRQGGDSYEQYF
TRBV19	.	TRBJ1-4	few	TGTGCCAGTAGTCTTGGACCTATGAATGAAAAACTGTTTTTT	CASSLGPMNEKLFF
TRBV5-6	.	TRBJ1-1	.	TGTGCCAGCAGTATTACCCTGAACACTGAAGCTTTCTTT	CASSITLNTEAFF
TRBV10-1	.	TRBJ2-7	.	TGCGCCAGCAGTGAAGGGGACATTTCCTACGAGCAGTACTTC	CASSEGDISYEQYF
TRBV9	.	TRBJ2-1	.	TGTGCCAGCAGCGTATCGGGAGCGGGCGAGCAGTTCTTC	CASSVSGAGEQFF
TRBV6-5	TRBD1	TRBJ2-7	.	TGTGCCAGCAGTTTTACGACAGGGCCCTACGAGCAGTACTTC	CASSFTTGPYEQYF
TRBV9	.	TRBJ1-2	.	TGTGCCAGCAGCGTAGTCGGCGGGGAAGAAGTAAGTGGCTACACCTTC	CASSVVGGEEVSGYTF
TRBV19	.	TRBJ1-3	once	TGTGCCAGTAGTATAGGAAACACCATATATTTT	CASSIGNTIYF
TRBV7-2	.	TRBJ1-6	.	TGTGCCAGCAGCTTAGGGGGTGATTCACCCCTCCACTTT	CASSLGGDSPLHF
TRBV12-3/TRBV12-4	.	TRBJ1-2	.	TGTGCCAGCAGTTTAGGGGATTGGGGCTACACCTTC	CASSLGDWGYTF
TRBV6-5	TRBD1	TRBJ2-7	once	TGTGCCAGCAGTTACTCTAAACAGGGGGCCACATACGAGCAGTACTTC	CASSYSKQGATYEQYF
TRBV4-2	TRBD2	TRBJ2-7	.	TGTGCCAGCAGCCAAGATGCGGGAGCTCACTACGAGCAGTACTTC	CASSQDAGAHYEQYF
TRBV7-9	TRBD2	TRBJ2-5	.	TGTGCCAGCAGCCCCACGTGGGGGGAGGGCCGAGAGACCCAGTACTTC	CASSPTWGEGRETQYF
TRBV6-5	.	TRBJ1-2	once	TGTGCCAGCAGTTACTTGGACAGCAGGATCTATGGCTACACCTTC	CASSYLDSRIYGYTF
TRBV5-1	.	TRBJ1-1	.	TGCGCCAGCAGCGGGGGGATCCTTATGAACACTGAAGCTTTCTTT	CASSGGILMNTEAFF
TRBV19	.	TRBJ1-2	.	TGTGCCTCGGGGGACTATGGCTACACCTTC	CASGDYGYTF
TRBV27	TRBD1	TRBJ1-5	.	TGTGCCAGCAGTCGCCTGACAGGGGGCTTCCTCGGTCAGCCCCAGCATTTT	CASSRLTGGFLGQPQHF
TRBV7-2	TRBD2	TRBJ2-1	.	TGTGCCAGCAGCACGGGACTAGCGCCCAGGGTGGGTGAGCAGTTCTTC	CASSTGLAPRVGEQFF
TRBV3-1/TRBV3-2	TRBD2	TRBJ2-5	.	TGTGCCAGCAGCCCACAGACTAGCGGGGGTGAGACCCAGTACTTC	CASSPQTSGGETQYF
TRBV9	.	TRBJ2-7	.	TGTGCCAGCAGCTCAGGATCCGAGCAGTACTTC	CASSSGSEQYF
TRBV7-2	TRBD1	TRBJ1-3	.	TGTGCCAGCAAGGAGACAGGGGGCGTAAACACCATATATTTT	CASKETGGVNTIYF
TRBV7-2	TRBD2	TRBJ2-1	.	TGTGCCAGCAGCGCCCAGCGGGAGGGCCGAGATGAGCAGTTCTTC	CASSAQREGRDEQFF
TRBV7-2	TRBD2	TRBJ2-7	few	TGTGCCAGCAGCTTGCTAGCGGGGCTTACGTTCGGCTACGAGCAGTACTTC	CASSLLAGLTFGYEQYF
TRBV29-1	.	TRBJ1-5	.	TGCAGCGGCCTGGGTCGGGCGGTCATGAACCAGCCCCAGCATTTT	CSGLGRAVMNQPQHF
TRBV6-1	TRBD1	TRBJ2-5	.	TGTGCCAGCAGTGAACAGGGGGAAGGTGGAGAGACCCAGTACTTC	CASSEQGEGGETQYF
TRBV28	.	TRBJ2-7	.	TGTGCCAGCAGTAACCTCTACGAGCAGTACTTC	CASSNLYEQYF
TRBV3-1/TRBV3-2	.	TRBJ1-6	once	TGTGCCAGCAGCCAGAACCGGGATTCACCCCTCCACTTT	CASSQNRDSPLHF
TRBV11-3	TRBD2	TRBJ2-1	.	TGTGCCAGCAGCGGACTAGCGGCCCCGAACAATGAGCAGTTCTTC	CASSGLAAPNNEQFF
TRBV5-4	TRBD2	TRBJ2-2	.	TGTGCCAGCAGCTTGGGACTAGCAGAAACCGGGGAGCTGTTTTTT	CASSLGLAETGELFF
TRBV6-1	.	TRBJ2-1	.	TGTGCCAGCAGTGACGCCGGGACGGTCAAGAGGGAGCAGTTCTTC	CASSDAGTVKREQFF
TRBV7-9	.	TRBJ1-5	.	TGTGCCAGCAGCGGGGCTCGGGGTCAGCCCCAGCATTTT	CASSGARGQPQHF
TRBV5-1	.	TRBJ1-2	.	TGCGCCAGCAGCTCGGGTCCTCGGGGGGATGGCTACACCTTC	CASSSGPRGDGYTF
TRBV28	.	TRBJ1-5	.	TGTGCCTCCCACCCGGCGGGGAGGCCCCAGCATTTT	CASHPAGRPQHF
TRBV18	.	TRBJ1-5	.	TGTGCCAGCTCACTGGGGGGCCCAACGAGCAATCAGCCCCAGCATTTT	CASSLGGPTSNQPQHF
TRBV6-5	.	TRBJ1-1	.	TGTGCCAGCATCCATCTTCAGGTGAACACTGAAGCTTTCTTT	CASIHLQVNTEAFF
TRBV4-2	.	TRBJ1-2	few	TGTGCCAGCAGCCCCTCGGTAGGGCAGGCCTATGGCTACACCTTC	CASSPSVGQAYGYTF
TRBV6-5	TRBD2	TRBJ2-7	.	TGTGCCAGCAGTTACTCGTTGTCGCGGGGGACCTACGAGCAGTACTTC	CASSYSLSRGTYEQYF
TRBV5-1	.	TRBJ2-5	.	TGCGCCAGCAGCTTGGTGGCTAGTCGGCAAGAGACCCAGTACTTC	CASSLVASRQETQYF
TRBV7-2	.	TRBJ1-1	.	TGTGCCAGCAGCTTATATTTGGGGGAGTTCGGAGCTTTCTTT	CASSLYLGEFGAFF
TRBV7-2	TRBD2	TRBJ2-3	.	TGTGCCAGCAGCTTAGTAGGGCTAGCGGGAGGAGTAGATACGCAGTATTTT	CASSLVGLAGGVDTQYF
TRBV5-1	.	TRBJ1-1	.	TGCGCCAGCAGCTTCTGGGAGGGGGGCACTGAAGCTTTCTTT	CASSFWEGGTEAFF
TRBV11-2	.	TRBJ2-7	.	TGTGCCAGCAGCTCCCGTTCGCGGATTGAGCAGTACTTC	CASSSRSRIEQYF
TRBV15	TRBD2	TRBJ2-1	.	TGTGCCACCAGCAGAGATCACGGGGGGGCCTATGATGAGCAGTTCTTC	CATSRDHGGAYDEQFF
TRBV27	TRBD2	TRBJ2-5	.	TGTGCCAGCAACCTGGGGACTAGCGGGGTTCAAGAGACCCAGTACTTC	CASNLGTSGVQETQYF